This is a list of T cell receptor beta chains from one sample in a study of blood T cell repertoires in COVID-19. Some clones are missing from TCRdb's copy, which holds only in-frame ones; the method was immunoSEQ multiplex PCR. The sample holds more than 100,000 clones, about 81% seen once. Material: PBMCs or T cells enriched from blood (not recorded which). Receptors originate from a man aged 40-49 years with acute COVID-19. Each CDR3 is given with its conserved first and last residue. Some rows have no size entry. The others give once, few or many, or a class for an expanded clone.

>NA|TRBJ2-5|TRBV10-3
CAIKASGGLETQYF
>NA|TRBJ2-7|TRBV12-3/TRBV12-4
CASRLTGGYEQYF
>NA|TRBJ2-7|TRBV30
CAWSPRTSGEQYF
>NA|TRBJ1-1|TRBV28
CASSGTVNTEAFF
>once|TRBJ2-3|TRBV9
CASSVDGAGAYTDTQYF
>NA|TRBJ1-4|TRBV5-1
CASSLGTGGEKLFF
>few|TRBJ2-7|TRBV7-9
CASSPYSGEYEQYF
>NA|TRBJ1-2|TRBV6-5
CASSFTGNYGYTF
>NA|TRBJ1-4|TRBV5-6
CASSPKTGGNEKLFF
>once|TRBJ2-1|TRBV29-1
CSAATVSYNEQFF
>NA|TRBJ1-1|TRBV12-3/TRBV12-4
CASRPGITEAFF
>NA|TRBJ1-1|TRBV7-2
CASSLKPGGTEAFF
>NA|TRBJ2-3|TRBV6-4
CASSEYDSLVTDTQYF
>NA|TRBJ2-3|TRBV6-1
CASSETTSGSTDTQYF
>NA|TRBJ2-2|TRBV2
CASNGQGRAGELFF
>NA|TRBJ1-3|TRBV19
CASSDSGNTIYF
>NA|TRBJ1-1|TRBV9
CASSVVSAASEAFF
>few|TRBJ2-7|TRBV10-3
CAISAAGGDYEQYF
>NA|TRBJ1-5|TRBV23-1
CASSHRVGNQPQHF
>NA|TRBJ2-7|TRBV6-1
CASSERNSGSPYEQYF
>NA|TRBJ2-3|TRBV19
CASSIDAQGLAATQYF
>NA|TRBJ1-1|TRBV7-9
CASSWGTGDTEAFF
>once|TRBJ2-1|TRBV6-5
CASSPTGGRLGEQFF
>NA|TRBJ1-5|TRBV19
CASSRGQGRWDQPQHF
>NA|TRBJ1-6|TRBV5-1
CASSLWQSPSPLHF
>NA|TRBJ2-3|TRBV7-3
CASSSGTSGGPDTQYF